This TCR beta chain was identified in a study of T cells after yellow fever vaccination. V lost 8 bases, J lost 0 bases, and 15 bases lay in between. This CDR3 has 15 residues. Germline CDR1 and CDR2: MNHEY and SMNVEV (reference sequence). TCRdb redid the calling of the 5' RACE reads with MiXCR, one entry per CDR3 protein. The table lists 450,000 to 600,000 distinct CDR3 sequences, about 17% of them singletons. This TCR was recovered from a man aged 18 to 30 who received the YFV17D yellow fever vaccine. The sequencing here drew on PBMCs, taken 5 to 6 days after the first yellow fever vaccination. The chain carries TRBV27 and TRBJ2-3; the D gene is possibly TRBD2 (6 bases). CDR3 nucleotide sequence: TGTGCCAGCGCCGCCCGGCTAGCGAGCACAGATACGCAGTATTTT. It translates to CASAARLASTDTQYF.